Following are 2 T cell receptor beta chains from one sample sequenced in a study of metastatic and nonmetastatic thyroid tumors. There were no patients who had received any treatment before thyroid surgery. TCRdb reprocessed the PCR reads via MiXCR. The sample lists 25,000 to 40,000 clones, 7% to 8% occurring once. Specimen: blood. Source of these receptors: a female donor with papillary thyroid cancer or a benign thyroid nodule (not recorded which). Some clones in this sample may be carry-over from other donors' samples.

This clone was found a few times. A much bigger clone sits one base away, suggesting this may be a read error. The chain employs TRBV10-3 and TRBJ1-1, with no clear D. The CDR3 is 16 residues long. The germline CDR1 and CDR2 sequences are ENHRY and SYGVKD. The V and J ends lost 3 bases and 2 bases respectively, with 16 bases between them. The DNA for the CDR3 is TGTGCCATCAGTGATATCTTCAGGTGGCGAAACACTGAAGCTTTCTTT. This gives the protein CAISDIFRWRNTEAFF.

At least ten counts were recorded for this clone. The J gene is TRBJ2-6, the V gene TRBV7-9; 7 bases fit TRBD1. Germline CDR1 and CDR2: SEHNR and FQNEAQ (reference sequence). This CDR3 is 19 amino acids long. The V and J ends lost 5 bases and 0 bases, in that order; junction bases with no gene match: 13. The CDR3 nucleotides read TGTGCCAGCAGCCTCCTCGGGACAGTCCAAAGCTCTGGGGCCAACGTCCTGACTTTC. It yields the protein CASSLLGTVQSSGANVLTF.